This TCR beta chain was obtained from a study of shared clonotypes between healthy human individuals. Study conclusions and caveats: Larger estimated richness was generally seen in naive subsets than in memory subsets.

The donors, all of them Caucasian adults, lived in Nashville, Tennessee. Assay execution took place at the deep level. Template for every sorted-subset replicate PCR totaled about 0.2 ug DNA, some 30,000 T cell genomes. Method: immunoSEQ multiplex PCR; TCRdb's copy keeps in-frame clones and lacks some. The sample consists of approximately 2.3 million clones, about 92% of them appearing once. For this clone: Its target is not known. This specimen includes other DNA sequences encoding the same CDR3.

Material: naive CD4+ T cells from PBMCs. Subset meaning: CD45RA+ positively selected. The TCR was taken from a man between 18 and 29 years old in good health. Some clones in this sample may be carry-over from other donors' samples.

CDR3 nucleotides: TGTGCCAGCAGCCTAGGGGACAGGGGTAATCAGCCCCAGCATTTT. This encodes CASSLGDRGNQPQHF. This chain uses TRBV7-9 with TRBJ1-5, with 10 positions matching TRBD1. V dropped 5 bases and J dropped 4; count of bases not matched to a gene: 5. Germline V gene sequence: CDR1 SEHNR, CDR2 FQNEAQ (reference sequence). The CDR3 runs 15 residues.